This is a list of T cell receptor beta chains from one sample in a study of T-cell memory formation after mild COVID-19. Each CDR3 protein is one row after TCRdb ran MiXCR on the 5' RACE reads. The sample consists of around 250,000 distinct CDR3 sequences, approximately 9% of them appearing once. Sample: PBMCs or a T cell subset sorted from them (not recorded which). These receptors were obtained from a man between 18 and 35 years old who had mild COVID-19 (a few samples of this study predate the infection). Cell type and time point are not known. Each CDR3 is given with its conserved first and last residue. Fields, in order: J gene, clone size, D gene, V gene, CDR3 DNA, CDR3 protein. A D gene is named only where the DNA matches it firmly. Expanded clones are given a class, and other clones once, few, many or no size at all.

j_call: TRBJ2-1
clone_size: many
d_call: .
v_call: TRBV7-2
cdr3_nt: TGTGCCAGCAGCTTAGGGGTAAGCTCCTACAATGAGCAGTTCTTC
cdr3_aa: CASSLGVSSYNEQFF

j_call: TRBJ2-7
clone_size: few
d_call: .
v_call: TRBV6-5
cdr3_nt: TGTGCCAGCAGTTACTCGGACAGCCTGGGGGGCGAGCAGTACTTC
cdr3_aa: CASSYSDSLGGEQYF

j_call: TRBJ1-2
clone_size: .
d_call: .
v_call: TRBV29-1
cdr3_nt: TGCAGCGTTGGGAACGGCGGCAGCTACTATGGCTACACCTTC
cdr3_aa: CSVGNGGSYYGYTF

j_call: TRBJ1-2
clone_size: few
d_call: .
v_call: TRBV9
cdr3_nt: TGTGCCAGCAGCGTAGCTCGGGTCTCTTCTCGTGGCTACACCTTC
cdr3_aa: CASSVARVSSRGYTF

j_call: TRBJ2-7
clone_size: .
d_call: .
v_call: TRBV4-3
cdr3_nt: TGCGCCAGCAGCCAAGACCGGCAGACTATTTACGAGCAGTACTTC
cdr3_aa: CASSQDRQTIYEQYF

j_call: TRBJ1-2
clone_size: .
d_call: .
v_call: TRBV10-3
cdr3_nt: TGTGCCATCAGTGAGTTTATTCTGCAGGGTAGTGGTGGCTACACCTTC
cdr3_aa: CAISEFILQGSGGYTF

j_call: TRBJ2-3
clone_size: .
d_call: .
v_call: TRBV7-3
cdr3_nt: TGTGCCAGCAGCTTGGGTAGCATAGATACGCAGTATTTT
cdr3_aa: CASSLGSIDTQYF

j_call: TRBJ2-7
clone_size: few
d_call: .
v_call: TRBV20-1
cdr3_nt: TGCAGTGTAGCTAGTCAAGGATACGAGCAGTACTTC
cdr3_aa: CSVASQGYEQYF

j_call: TRBJ1-3
clone_size: .
d_call: .
v_call: TRBV20-1
cdr3_nt: TGCAGTGGCTCTAAGGGATCGGGAAACACCATATATTTT
cdr3_aa: CSGSKGSGNTIYF

j_call: TRBJ2-5
clone_size: few
d_call: TRBD1
v_call: TRBV5-1
cdr3_nt: TGCGCCAGCAGCTACGACAGGGTAATCGGGGAGACCCAGTACTTC
cdr3_aa: CASSYDRVIGETQYF

j_call: TRBJ2-2
clone_size: .
d_call: .
v_call: TRBV23-1
cdr3_nt: TGCGCCAGCAGTCCAGTGACGGCCAGCTTCACCGGGGAGCTGTTTTTT
cdr3_aa: CASSPVTASFTGELFF

j_call: TRBJ2-2
clone_size: .
d_call: TRBD2
v_call: TRBV11-2
cdr3_nt: TGTGCCAGCAGCCCCCTCGCCGGGGGGGTCGCCGGGGAGCTGTTTTTT
cdr3_aa: CASSPLAGGVAGELFF

j_call: TRBJ2-1
clone_size: few
d_call: TRBD2
v_call: TRBV9
cdr3_nt: TGTGCCAGCAGCGGGCGGGGGTTTGCGAACAATGAGCAGTTCTTC
cdr3_aa: CASSGRGFANNEQFF

j_call: TRBJ1-5
clone_size: .
d_call: .
v_call: TRBV20-1
cdr3_nt: TGCAGTGCTGCAGGAAGCTATAGCAATCAGCCCCAGCATTTT
cdr3_aa: CSAAGSYSNQPQHF

j_call: TRBJ1-1
clone_size: once
d_call: TRBD1
v_call: TRBV11-2
cdr3_nt: TGTGCCAGCAGCCCACAGGGGGGAGCTGAAGCTTTCTTT
cdr3_aa: CASSPQGGAEAFF

j_call: TRBJ1-5
clone_size: few
d_call: TRBD1
v_call: TRBV4-2
cdr3_nt: TGTGCCAGCAGCCATGACGGACAGGGGAATCAGCCCCAGCATTTT
cdr3_aa: CASSHDGQGNQPQHF

j_call: TRBJ1-1
clone_size: .
d_call: .
v_call: TRBV6-2/TRBV6-3
cdr3_nt: TGTGCCAGCAGTAGAAGCGACAGAGGTGAAACTGAAGCTTTCTTT
cdr3_aa: CASSRSDRGETEAFF

j_call: TRBJ1-2
clone_size: .
d_call: .
v_call: TRBV20-1
cdr3_nt: TGCAGTGCTAGTCCAGGGAGGAACTATGGCTACACCTTC
cdr3_aa: CSASPGRNYGYTF

j_call: TRBJ2-3
clone_size: .
d_call: .
v_call: TRBV20-1
cdr3_nt: TGCAGTGCCAGGAAGGGTACGCAGTATTTT
cdr3_aa: CSARKGTQYF

j_call: TRBJ2-7
clone_size: few
d_call: .
v_call: TRBV5-1
cdr3_nt: TGCGCCAGCAGAAGCGGACAGAGTTTTTACGAGCAGTACTTC
cdr3_aa: CASRSGQSFYEQYF

j_call: TRBJ2-3
clone_size: many
d_call: TRBD2
v_call: TRBV27
cdr3_nt: TGTGCCAGCAGTATAGCGGGGGGGCCTCCAGATACGCAGTATTTT
cdr3_aa: CASSIAGGPPDTQYF

j_call: TRBJ2-7
clone_size: .
d_call: .
v_call: TRBV6-5
cdr3_nt: TGTGCCAGCAGTTACTCCCCCTACAGGGCAAGATCCTACGAGCAGTACTTC
cdr3_aa: CASSYSPYRARSYEQYF

j_call: TRBJ2-2
clone_size: .
d_call: TRBD2
v_call: TRBV19
cdr3_nt: TGTGCCAGCGAGAGTAGCGGGCGGACCGGGGAGCTGTTTTTT
cdr3_aa: CASESSGRTGELFF

j_call: TRBJ1-1
clone_size: few
d_call: .
v_call: TRBV5-1
cdr3_nt: TGCGCCAGCAGACCGACTGAAGCAAAGGAAGCTTTCTTT
cdr3_aa: CASRPTEAKEAFF

j_call: TRBJ1-2
clone_size: .
d_call: TRBD1
v_call: TRBV4-1
cdr3_nt: TGCGCCAGCAGCCAAGGGTTTAGACAGGGACGTGGCTACACCTTC
cdr3_aa: CASSQGFRQGRGYTF

j_call: TRBJ2-5
clone_size: few
d_call: TRBD2
v_call: TRBV10-3
cdr3_nt: TGTGCCATCAGTCAGGGACTAGCGGGGTTGGTAGAGACCCAGTACTTC
cdr3_aa: CAISQGLAGLVETQYF

j_call: TRBJ2-2
clone_size: few
d_call: TRBD1
v_call: TRBV4-3
cdr3_nt: TGCGCCAGCAGCCAAGAGGGGGCAGGGGGCACCGGGGAGCTGTTTTTT
cdr3_aa: CASSQEGAGGTGELFF

j_call: TRBJ2-1
clone_size: many
d_call: .
v_call: TRBV10-3
cdr3_nt: TGTGCCATCACCCGGGACACGGCCTACAATGAGCAGTTCTTC
cdr3_aa: CAITRDTAYNEQFF

j_call: TRBJ2-1
clone_size: few
d_call: TRBD2
v_call: TRBV5-8
cdr3_nt: TGTGCCAGCAGCTTATCCCCGGGGGGGAGATCCTACAATGAGCAGTTCTTC
cdr3_aa: CASSLSPGGRSYNEQFF

j_call: TRBJ2-7
clone_size: .
d_call: TRBD1
v_call: TRBV4-1
cdr3_nt: TGCGCCAGCAGTTCCGGGACAGGGGGCCGCGAGCAGTACTTC
cdr3_aa: CASSSGTGGREQYF

j_call: TRBJ2-5
clone_size: many
d_call: TRBD2
v_call: TRBV12-3/TRBV12-4
cdr3_nt: TGTGCCAGCAGCTCGACTAGCGGGGCAGAGACCCAGTACTTC
cdr3_aa: CASSSTSGAETQYF

j_call: TRBJ2-5
clone_size: .
d_call: .
v_call: TRBV7-7
cdr3_nt: TGTGCCAGCAGCCCAGCAAATATCCAAGAGACCCAGTACTTC
cdr3_aa: CASSPANIQETQYF

j_call: TRBJ2-2
clone_size: .
d_call: .
v_call: TRBV4-1
cdr3_nt: TGCGCCAGCAGCCAAGATAGGCAGGGGACCGGGGAGCTGTTTTTT
cdr3_aa: CASSQDRQGTGELFF

j_call: TRBJ1-3
clone_size: .
d_call: .
v_call: TRBV9
cdr3_nt: TGTGCCAGCAGCGTAGAAGGGGTCCCTGGAAACACCATATATTTT
cdr3_aa: CASSVEGVPGNTIYF

j_call: TRBJ1-4
clone_size: few
d_call: TRBD1
v_call: TRBV2
cdr3_nt: TGTGCCAGCAGTCCACAGGGGGCCGTTGGTGAAAAACTGTTTTTT
cdr3_aa: CASSPQGAVGEKLFF

j_call: TRBJ2-5
clone_size: .
d_call: .
v_call: TRBV20-1
cdr3_nt: TGCAGTGCTAGTAGGCAACCCCAAGAGACCCAGTACTTC
cdr3_aa: CSASRQPQETQYF

j_call: TRBJ2-4
clone_size: few
d_call: .
v_call: TRBV14
cdr3_nt: TGTGCCAGCAGCCAAGGAGAAAGCGGGCAGCTAGCCAAAAACATTCAGTACTTC
cdr3_aa: CASSQGESGQLAKNIQYF

j_call: TRBJ2-3
clone_size: few
d_call: .
v_call: TRBV20-1
cdr3_nt: TGCAGTGCCACCTCCAATCCAGATACGCAGTATTTT
cdr3_aa: CSATSNPDTQYF

j_call: TRBJ2-3
clone_size: .
d_call: TRBD2
v_call: TRBV27
cdr3_nt: TGTGCCAGCAGATTTAGCGGGGGGGCTAAAGATACGCAGTATTTT
cdr3_aa: CASRFSGGAKDTQYF

j_call: TRBJ1-2
clone_size: .
d_call: .
v_call: TRBV11-2
cdr3_nt: TGTGCCAGCAAGACAGGAGTAGCCGATGGCTACACCTTC
cdr3_aa: CASKTGVADGYTF

j_call: TRBJ2-3
clone_size: .
d_call: .
v_call: TRBV7-2
cdr3_nt: TGTGCCAGCAGCTTTAATCGGGATACGCAGTATTTT
cdr3_aa: CASSFNRDTQYF

j_call: TRBJ2-7
clone_size: .
d_call: .
v_call: TRBV4-2
cdr3_nt: TGTGCCAGCAGCCCCGTACAGGGCAGCTCCTACGAGCAGTACTTC
cdr3_aa: CASSPVQGSSYEQYF

j_call: TRBJ2-3
clone_size: few
d_call: .
v_call: TRBV7-9
cdr3_nt: TGTGCCAGCAGCTTAGTTTTAGCGACAGATACGCAGTATTTT
cdr3_aa: CASSLVLATDTQYF

j_call: TRBJ2-3
clone_size: .
d_call: .
v_call: TRBV4-1
cdr3_nt: TGCGCCAGCAGCCAAGCTGTCAGCGCCCCGGCAGATACGCAGTATTTT
cdr3_aa: CASSQAVSAPADTQYF

j_call: TRBJ2-5
clone_size: .
d_call: TRBD1
v_call: TRBV29-1
cdr3_nt: TGCAGCGTTGTGTTCCAGGGGGCAGGAGAGACCCAGTACTTC
cdr3_aa: CSVVFQGAGETQYF

j_call: TRBJ2-2
clone_size: many
d_call: .
v_call: TRBV7-6
cdr3_nt: TGTGCCAGCAGCTTATCACGTACCGGGGAGCTGTTTTTT
cdr3_aa: CASSLSRTGELFF

j_call: TRBJ2-5
clone_size: many
d_call: .
v_call: TRBV9
cdr3_nt: TGTGCCAGCAGCGTAGGACGGAGACAAGAGACCCAGTACTTC
cdr3_aa: CASSVGRRQETQYF

j_call: TRBJ1-2
clone_size: few
d_call: TRBD1
v_call: TRBV5-1
cdr3_nt: TGCGCCAGCAGCCTCCTGACAGGGGATTCTGACTACACCTTC
cdr3_aa: CASSLLTGDSDYTF